One and the same sample provided the 26 T cell receptor beta chains below, sequenced in a study of T cell responses to AZD1222 COVID-19 vaccine (dated by TCRdb to 2020 to 2022). This specimen's time point label, interpreted: about 28 days (+/-7) after the second vaccine dose. Libraries were prepared through the immunoSEQ multiplex PCR assay. Held by TCRdb, this immuneACCESS table contains in-frame sequences only and omits some clones. Under half of the omission traces to an unresolved V gene where checked; the cause of the rest is unknown. This sample is represented by tens of thousands of clones; roughly 85% of them were singletons. The ten largest clones capture roughly 1.3% of the sample. This sample comprised peripheral blood, obtained 28 days after the second AZD1222 dose. The origin of the receptors is an adult who received the AZD1222 COVID-19 vaccine.

V is TRBV10-3 and J is TRBJ2-1; 8 bases align to TRBD2. V gave up 8 bases and J gave up 3 bases; unmatched junction bases: 3. Germline V gene sequence: CDR1 ENHRY, CDR2 SYGVKD. The CDR3 consists of 13 residues. CDR3 coding DNA: TGTGCCATCTCTGCGGGAGGCTACAATGAGCAGTTCTTC. The encoded protein is CAISAGGYNEQFF.

The rearrangement joins TRBV6-2 or TRBV6-3 to TRBJ1-5; 11 nucleotides line up with TRBD1. The V segment lost 4 bases and the J segment 6 bases; nucleotides outside the gene matches: 5. The CDR3 sequence is 15 residues long. Looked up from germline, CDR1 is MNHEY and CDR2 is SVGEGT. For the CDR3, the DNA is TGTGCCAGCAGTTCCGGGACAGGGGGAAGTCAGCCCCAGCATTTT. Translating gives CASSSGTGGSQPQHF.

The chain carries TRBV21-1 and TRBJ2-7; the listed D gene, TRBD1, was not tested against the DNA. TRBV21-1 is recorded as a pseudogene. This CDR3 region has 15 residues. CDR3 region: CASSFPRQGALVQYF. The CDR3 nucleotides read TGTGCCAGCAGCTTCCCCCGACAGGGGGCCCTTGTGCAGTACTTC.

CDR3 region: CATSELGDTQYF. Written as DNA, the CDR3 is TGTGCCACCAGTGAGTTGGGGGATACGCAGTATTTT. The chain links TRBV24-1 to TRBJ2-3, with D uncertain. Germline lookup yields CDR1 KGHDR and CDR2 SFDVKD. The CDR3 runs to 12 residues. V dropped 4 bases and J dropped 6 bases, with 7 bases sitting between them.

This chain connects TRBV11-3 to TRBJ2-5, with D possibly being TRBD1 (5 bases). This CDR3 has 12 residues. CDR1 SGHNT and CDR2 YENEEA come from the germline V gene. V was trimmed by 6 bases and J by 4 bases, leaving 9 bases between them. The CDR3 reads CASRGRGETQYF. CDR3 DNA sequence: TGTGCCAGCAGGGGGCGCGGAGAGACCCAGTACTTC.

This clone was counted between two and nine times. The chain couples TRBV27 to TRBJ2-7; 14 bases map to TRBD2. Germline CDR1 and CDR2: MNHEY and SMNVEV (reference sequence). V lost 6 bases to trimming and J lost 4 bases; unmatched junction nucleotides: 8. The length of the CDR3 is 16 residues. As DNA, the CDR3 is TGTGCCAGCAGGTCAGGACTAGCGGGAGGCCTATACGAGCAGTACTTC. Amino acids: CASRSGLAGGLYEQYF.

The chain uses TRBV10-3 and TRBJ1-5, with a possible D match to TRBD1 (6 bases). In germline, CDR1 is ENHRY, CDR2 SYGVKD. The CDR3 contains 15 residues. Trimming took off 10 bases at V and 1 base at J, with 17 bases between the two ends. The CDR3 nucleotides read TGTGCCACCATGGAAGGGCAGGGGAGCAATCAGCCCCAGCATTTT. As protein: CATMEGQGSNQPQHF.

The chain combines TRBV28 with TRBJ2-7; 9 positions match TRBD2. The CDR3 has 16 amino acids. The junction had 13 bases not matched to a gene; V was cut back by 6 bases and J by 4 bases. Germline V gene data show CDR1 as MDHEN and CDR2 as SYDVKM. This CDR3 is CASRHSLKRGVYEQYF. In nucleotides, the CDR3 is TGTGCCAGCAGACATAGCCTCAAGCGGGGGGTATACGAGCAGTACTTC.

This chain joins TRBV27 and TRBJ2-7; 11 bases are shared with TRBD2. CDR3 size: 16 residues. V trimming: 6 bases; J trimming: 3 bases; junction bases outside the gene matches: 10. Germline CDR1 and CDR2: MNHEY and SMNVEV (reference sequence). CDR3 DNA sequence: TGTGCCAGCAGCGAAAGACTAGCGGGGCTAAACTACGAGCAGTACTTC. Translation gives CASSERLAGLNYEQYF.

The V and J genes are TRBV19 and TRBJ1-3, with 9 bases that match TRBD1. The CDR3 contains 15 residues. Germline V CDR1 and CDR2: LNHDA, SQIVND (reference sequence). Unmatched junction bases numbered 4, after V lost 7 bases and J lost 0 bases. The CDR3 loop reads CASKLGQGSGNTIYF. CDR3 bases: TGTGCCAGTAAGCTGGGACAGGGCTCTGGAAACACCATATATTTT.

This chain joins TRBV4-1 and TRBJ1-2; 7 bases are a match to TRBD1. CDR3 length equals 13 residues. Germline trimming cut 2 bases from V and 8 bases from J; bases unmatched to any gene: 5. Per the germline V gene, CDR1 is MGHRA and CDR2 is YSYEKL. CDR3 sequence (DNA): TGCGCCAGCAGCCAATTAGGGGGCAGGGGCTACACCTTC. Its protein product is CASSQLGGRGYTF.

The gene calls are TRBV5-4 and TRBJ2-2; D may be TRBD2 (6 bases). The CDR3 has 15 amino acids. V lost 1 base and J 6 bases, leaving 13 bases between the germline ends. CDR1 is SGHNT and CDR2 is YYREEE in the germline V gene (reference sequence). CDR3 DNA sequence: TGTGCCAGCAGCTTGCCCGGGACTCTCGCCGGGGAGCTGTTTTTT. Its translation: CASSLPGTLAGELFF.

The gene calls are TRBV7-4 and TRBJ2-7; 8 nucleotides line up with TRBD1. Germline V gives CDR1 SGHVT, CDR2 SQSDAQ. This CDR3 has 13 residues. The trim removed 6 bases at V and 4 bases at J, leaving 5 bases unmatched. Here the CDR3 DNA reads TGTGCCAGCAGGACTAACAGGGGGTACGAGCAGTACTTC. Its protein is CASRTNRGYEQYF.

This clone was recorded only once. The CDR3 protein is CASSYPSDRAYNEQFF. CDR3 sequence (DNA): TGTGCCAGCAGTTACCCGAGCGACAGGGCCTACAATGAGCAGTTCTTC. The chain joins TRBV6-5 to TRBJ2-1, with 7 bases aligning to TRBD1. CDR1 MNHEY and CDR2 SVGAGI come from the germline V gene. The CDR3 runs 16 residues. J was trimmed by 2 bases and V by 2 bases; bases with no gene match: 6.

This clone has a single count. The rearrangement joins TRBV19 to TRBJ2-7; TRBD2 matches at 12 bases. Germline values: CDR1 LNHDA, CDR2 SQIVND (reference sequence). V lost 7 bases, J lost 1 base, and 5 bases stayed unmatched. The CDR3 has 15 amino acids. DNA of the CDR3: TGTGCCAGTAAGGTCGGGACTAGCGGGTCCTACGAGCAGTACTTC. Its protein product is CASKVGTSGSYEQYF.

This chain connects TRBV28 to TRBJ2-1; 8 positions agree with TRBD2. CDR1 is MDHEN, CDR2 SYDVKM, per germline. V shed 1 base, J shed 3 bases, and the junction held 5 bases outside the gene matches. The CDR3 extends over 16 amino acids. The CDR3, as DNA: TGTGCCAGCAGTTTATCCCCCGGGACTAGCTACAATGAGCAGTTCTTC. This encodes CASSLSPGTSYNEQFF.

This clone has just a few counts. The CDR3 bases are TGCGCCAGGGCCCCGGGGACGAAGTATGGCTACACCTTC. Encoded protein: CARAPGTKYGYTF. The rearrangement joins TRBV23-1 to TRBJ1-2, with a possible D match to TRBD1 (5 bases). Being an ORF, TRBV23-1 has a function that is uncertain. The V and J ends lost 9 bases and 5 bases respectively, with 16 bases between them. The CDR3 length is 13 residues.

This chain's CDR3 is CASSLVGRRGEPQHF. The CDR3 DNA follows: TGTGCCAGCAGCCTAGTCGGGCGGCGGGGGGAGCCCCAGCATTTT. The V and J genes are TRBV4-2 and TRBJ1-5, with TRBD1 as a possible D gene (5 bases). The germline V gene has CDR1 LGHNA and CDR2 YNFKEQ. This CDR3 has 15 residues. V lost 4 bases, J lost 8 bases, and 18 bases lay in between.

In this sample, this clone turned up once. The chain links TRBV6-5 to TRBJ2-7, with 9 bases matching TRBD1. The CDR3 has 13 amino acids. V lost 10 bases to trimming and J lost 6 bases; unmatched junction nucleotides: 10. From germline, CDR1 is MNHEY and CDR2 SVGAGI. CDR3 residues: CATRTGVRGEQYF. CDR3 in DNA: TGTGCCACCAGGACAGGGGTAAGGGGCGAGCAGTACTTC.

The chain joins TRBV7-2 to TRBJ1-1; tentative D call: TRBD1 (5 bases). CDR1 and CDR2 from the germline V gene are SGHTA and FQGNSA. Deletions cut 2 bases from V and 7 bases from J, with 14 bases between. This CDR3 is built from 14 residues. CDR3 amino acids: CASSLKAGRDEAFF. The CDR3 DNA reads TGTGCCAGCAGCTTAAAAGCAGGGCGGGATGAAGCTTTCTTT. The full variable domain, in which reference TRBV7-2 and TRBJ1-1 provide the parts outside the CDR3, is GAGVSQSPSNKVTEKGKDVELRCDPISGHTALYWYRQSLGQGLEFLIYFQGNSAPDKSGLPSDRFSAERTGGSVSTLTIQRTQQEDSAVYLCASSLKAGRDEAFFGQGTRLTVV.

This clone has just one count. The chain joins TRBV9 to TRBJ1-2; 9 bases agree with TRBD1. The CDR3 has 15 amino acids. The V gene's germline CDR1 is SGDLS and CDR2 YYNGEE. Trimming at V came to 0 bases and at J to 8 bases, leaving 8 bases not matched to a gene. The CDR3 is CASSVAGDRVGGYTF. The CDR3 bases are TGTGCCAGCAGCGTAGCCGGGGACAGGGTTGGCGGCTACACCTTC.

This chain connects TRBV28 to TRBJ2-1; 7 nucleotides line up with TRBD2. CDR1 is MDHEN and CDR2 is SYDVKM in the germline V gene. This CDR3 spans 14 amino acids. V dropped 6 bases and J dropped 1; count of bases not matched to a gene: 3. CDR3 nucleotides: TGTGCCAGCAGCCGAGCGGGGTCCTACAATGAGCAGTTCTTC. It codes for CASSRAGSYNEQFF.

The chain employs TRBV5-5 and TRBJ2-2; 7 bases are shared with TRBD1. V was pared by 2 bases and J by 4 bases, with 8 bases of the junction left unmatched. The germline V gene has CDR1 SGHKS and CDR2 YYEKEE (reference sequence). The CDR3 has 16 amino acids. CDR3 region: CASSLNRDSSTGELFF. The CDR3 nucleotides read TGTGCCAGCAGCTTAAACCGGGACAGCTCCACCGGGGAGCTGTTTTTT.

This clone has only one observation. The genes are TRBV2 and TRBJ1-6; 7 nucleotides align to TRBD1. CDR3 length equals 14 residues. J lost 7 bases, V lost 2 bases, and 2 bases had no gene match. Germline V gene lookup returns CDR1 SNHLY and CDR2 FYNNEI. This CDR3 is CASSETTGNSPLHF. CDR3 bases: TGTGCCAGCAGTGAAACGACAGGGAATTCACCCCTCCACTTT.

This chain links TRBV7-3 with TRBJ2-1; 13 nucleotides line up with TRBD2. With 5 bases clipped from V and 0 bases from J, the junction kept 10 bases outside the gene matches. The CDR3 is 19 amino acids. Per germline, CDR1 SGHTA and CDR2 FQGTGA. The CDR3 loop reads CASSPRLAGGWASYNEQFF. In DNA, the CDR3 is TGTGCCAGCAGCCCCCGACTAGCGGGAGGATGGGCCTCCTACAATGAGCAGTTCTTC.

This clone has just a few counts. V usage is TRBV4-1 and J usage is TRBJ2-5; 7 bases match TRBD2. V trimming: 0 bases; J trimming: 7 bases; junction bases outside the gene matches: 17. The CDR3 consists of 18 residues. Germline lookup yields CDR1 MGHRA and CDR2 YSYEKL. CDR3 sequence (DNA): TGCGCCAGCAGCCAAGAGGGGGGGTTAGCTTCTACCAAGAGGACCCAGTACTTC. This encodes CASSQEGGLASTKRTQYF.